This TCR beta chain was recovered during a study of T cell changes during pregnancy in multiple sclerosis. Germline CDR1 and CDR2: SQVTM and ANQGSEA. The ends lost 5 bases at V and 2 bases at J; junction bases unmatched: 6. CDR3 length: 14 amino acids. The protocol was immunoSEQ multiplex PCR, while the TCRdb copy is restricted to in-frame clones and leaves out a portion. The sample has approximately 88,000 clones, 85% to 95% seen once. The source of this sequence is a female donor with multiple sclerosis, enrolled in a pregnancy study. Specimen: peripheral blood, collected in the first trimester of pregnancy. V gene TRBV29-1 combines with J gene TRBJ1-3, with 7 bases identical to TRBD1. The CDR3, as DNA: TGCAGCGTTAAATCGACAGGGACTGGAAACACCATATATTTT. Residues: CSVKSTGTGNTIYF.